Only one count was recorded for the clone carrying this T cell receptor beta chain. J was trimmed by 6 bases and V by 10 bases; bases with no gene match: 10. The CDR3 loop spans 13 amino acids. Germline V gene sequence: CDR1 LNHDA, CDR2 SQIVND (reference sequence). Authors' analysis steps: Amplified reference gene primers provided the basis for estimating nucleated cell counts. Repertoires were generated with immunoSEQ multiplex PCR, while TCRdb's copy carries only in-frame clones and drops some. That table gives V, J and clone size, and the DNA gave D and trimming. The sample has approximately 130,000 clones; over 70% are singletons. The sample belongs to a study of blood T cell repertoires in COVID-19. Study as a whole: Spain, Italy and the United States supplied samples that represented acute and convalescent COVID-19. Nucleic acid was either cDNA or gDNA, and it came from T cells, B-cell-depleted T cells, or PBMCs.

Input material: peripheral blood. The clonotype originates from an older man with acute or convalescent COVID-19. The V and J genes are TRBV19 and TRBJ1-1, with TRBD1 matching 8 bases. CDR3: CATSQGGFSEAFF. CDR3 nucleotide sequence: TGTGCCACCTCACAGGGGGGATTTTCTGAAGCTTTCTTT.